This T cell receptor beta chain was found in a study of blood T cell repertoires in COVID-19. Sequenced by immunoSEQ multiplex PCR; TCRdb stores in-frame clones only, minus some. The sample carries approximately 350,000 clones, 86% recorded once. Trimming cost V 5 bases and J 5 bases; bases outside gene matches: 16. Per germline, CDR1 MNHEY and CDR2 SVGEGT. CDR3 length: 18 residues. The chain has TRBV6-2 or TRBV6-3 and TRBJ2-7; 12 bases are shared with TRBD2. The TCR sequence derives from a woman in her fifties or sixties with COVID-19, enrolled during active disease. The sequenced sample was peripheral blood. The CDR3 DNA sequence: TGTGCCAGCAGTCCCCGGACTAGCGGGGAAGGCGTGGGGAACGAGCAGTACTTC. Amino acids: CASSPRTSGEGVGNEQYF.